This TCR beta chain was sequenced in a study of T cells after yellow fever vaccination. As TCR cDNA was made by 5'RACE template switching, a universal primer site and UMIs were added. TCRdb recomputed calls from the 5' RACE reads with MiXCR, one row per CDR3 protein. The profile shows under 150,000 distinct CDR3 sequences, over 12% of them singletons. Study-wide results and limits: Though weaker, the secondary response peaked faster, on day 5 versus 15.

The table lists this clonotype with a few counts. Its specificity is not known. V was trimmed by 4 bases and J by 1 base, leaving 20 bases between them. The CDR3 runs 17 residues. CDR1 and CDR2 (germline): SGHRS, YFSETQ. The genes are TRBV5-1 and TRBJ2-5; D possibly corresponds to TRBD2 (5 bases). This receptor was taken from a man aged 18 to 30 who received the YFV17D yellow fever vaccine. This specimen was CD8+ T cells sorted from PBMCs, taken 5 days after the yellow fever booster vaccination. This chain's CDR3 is CASSPGILPGGQETQYF. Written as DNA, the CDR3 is TGCGCCAGCAGCCCGGGGATCCTACCGGGTGGCCAAGAGACCCAGTACTTC.